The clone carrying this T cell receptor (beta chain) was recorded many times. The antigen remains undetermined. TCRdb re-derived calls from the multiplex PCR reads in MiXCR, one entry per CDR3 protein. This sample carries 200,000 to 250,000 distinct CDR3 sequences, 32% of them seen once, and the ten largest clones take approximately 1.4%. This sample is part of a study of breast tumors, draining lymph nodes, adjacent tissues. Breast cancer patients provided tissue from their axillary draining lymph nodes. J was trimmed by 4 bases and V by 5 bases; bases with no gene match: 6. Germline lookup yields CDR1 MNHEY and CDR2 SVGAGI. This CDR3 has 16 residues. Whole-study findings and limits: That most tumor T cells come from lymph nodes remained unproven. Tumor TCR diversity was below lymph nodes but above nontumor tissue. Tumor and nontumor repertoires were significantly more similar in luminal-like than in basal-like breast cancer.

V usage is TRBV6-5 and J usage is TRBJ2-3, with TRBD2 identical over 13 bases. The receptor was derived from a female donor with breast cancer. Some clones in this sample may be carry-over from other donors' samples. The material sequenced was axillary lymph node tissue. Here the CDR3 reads CASSTSGRAWADTQYF. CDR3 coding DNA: TGTGCCAGCAGTACTAGCGGGAGGGCCTGGGCAGATACGCAGTATTTT.